A single sample gave rise to the 15 T cell receptor beta chains below, sequenced in a study of regulatory T cells in long-lasting Graves disease. Sample time point: persistent/refractory GD, antithyroid drugs over 5 years with positive TRAb. Scientists built the TCR library using RNA that was extracted from PBMCs. Construction of TCR beta libraries relied on iRepertoire HTBI primers and on Arm-PCR targeting CDR3 regions. TCRdb used MiXCR to reprocess the multiplex PCR reads, holding one entry per CDR3 protein. The sample carries approximately 440,000 distinct CDR3 sequences, about 20% recorded once. This specimen consisted of peripheral blood mononuclear cells (PBMCs), obtained when the disease was refractory, from a patient treated with antithyroid drugs. The receptors here all came from a female donor with Graves disease.

This clonotype appeared a few times. The chain carries TRBV20-1 and TRBJ2-7, with 8 bases lining up with TRBD2. This CDR3 region has 16 residues. Germline V gene data show CDR1 as DFQATT and CDR2 as SNEGSKA (reference sequence). Unmatched junction bases numbered 13, after V lost 2 bases and J lost 4 bases. CDR3 in DNA: TGCAGTGCTAGACCCGAAGAGGGGACTAGGGCGTACGAGCAGTACTTC. Translated: CSARPEEGTRAYEQYF.

This clonotype came up a few times. The chain joins TRBV19 to TRBJ2-7, with 7 bases that match TRBD1. This CDR3 has 15 amino acids. V dropped 11 bases and J dropped 0; count of bases not matched to a gene: 13. From germline, CDR1 is LNHDA and CDR2 SQIVND (reference sequence). The CDR3 region is CAGPRDRVCSYEQYF. Written as DNA, the CDR3 is TGTGCCGGTCCCAGAGACAGGGTTTGCTCCTACGAGCAGTACTTC.

This clonotype was detected a few times. The CDR3: CSARDPRGSYNEQFF. CDR3 nucleotide sequence: TGCAGTGCTAGAGATCCTCGGGGTTCCTACAATGAGCAGTTCTTC. The V gene is TRBV20-1, the J gene TRBJ2-1; a possible D gene is TRBD2 (5 bases). Trimming cost V 0 bases and J 1 base, with 10 bases left between them. Germline V gene lookup returns CDR1 DFQATT and CDR2 SNEGSKA (reference sequence). The CDR3 is made up of 15 amino acids.

The chain uses TRBV2 and TRBJ2-7, with a tentative D call TRBD1 (6 bases). CDR3 length equals 14 residues. V gave up 5 bases and J gave up 3 bases, with 14 bases separating them. CDR1 is SNHLY, CDR2 FYNNEI, per germline. Here the CDR3 reads CASSTGQTNYEQYF. CDR3 coding DNA: TGTGCCAGCAGTACTGGACAGACCAACTACGAGCAGTACTTC.

The chain joins TRBV19 to TRBJ1-3; 8 nucleotides agree with TRBD1. The CDR3 is made up of 16 amino acids. Germline CDR1 and CDR2: LNHDA and SQIVND (reference sequence). The junction had 9 bases not matched to a gene; V was cut back by 6 bases and J by 2 bases. The CDR3 loop reads CASRQTQGAAGNTIYF. As DNA, the CDR3 is TGTGCCAGTAGACAGACTCAGGGGGCCGCTGGAAACACCATATATTTT.

V and J are TRBV6-1 and TRBJ2-7; D call uncertain. Deletions cut 6 bases from V and 3 bases from J, with 9 bases between. The CDR3 has 12 amino acids. Germline CDR1 MNHNS, CDR2 SASEGT. CDR3 in amino acids: CASSGLGYEQYF. For the CDR3, the DNA is TGTGCCAGCAGCGGATTGGGCTACGAGCAGTACTTC.

The V gene is TRBV2, the J gene TRBJ2-5, with 8 bases lining up with TRBD2. V trimming: 2 bases; J trimming: 5 bases; junction bases outside the gene matches: 7. This CDR3 is built from 15 residues. CDR1 is SNHLY and CDR2 is FYNNEI in the germline V gene. The CDR3 region is CASSEFSTSVETQYF. The CDR3 coding sequence is TGTGCCAGCAGTGAATTTTCGACTAGCGTTGAGACCCAGTACTTC.

This clonotype came up a few times. The V and J genes are TRBV24-1 and TRBJ1-2; 7 bases map to TRBD1. Germline V gives CDR1 KGHDR, CDR2 SFDVKD. The CDR3 extends over 13 amino acids. V trimming: 7 bases; J trimming: 3 bases; junction bases outside the gene matches: 4. For the CDR3, the DNA is TGTGCCACCAGCGGGACAGAAGACTATGGCTACACCTTC. Amino acid sequence: CATSGTEDYGYTF.

This clonotype was counted only a few times. The V call is TRBV27, the J call TRBJ1-1; D uncertain. V was pared by 4 bases and J by 1 base, with 10 bases between. Germline loops: CDR1 MNHEY, CDR2 SMNVEV (reference sequence). The CDR3 covers 14 residues. In DNA, the CDR3 is TGTGCCAGCAGTTCGGGCATTACGAACACTGAAGCTTTCTTT. Translating it yields CASSSGITNTEAFF.

In this sample, this clonotype turned up many times. This chain links TRBV2 with TRBJ1-1; TRBD1 agrees at 8 bases. The V segment lost 5 bases and the J segment 8 bases; nucleotides outside the gene matches: 16. CDR3 length: 16 amino acids. The germline V gene encodes CDR1 SNHLY and CDR2 FYNNEI. The CDR3 region is CASSSQEALRQGEAFF. The DNA of the CDR3 is TGTGCCAGCAGTTCTCAAGAGGCCCTGAGACAGGGGGAAGCTTTCTTT.

A note on this clonotype: The junction departs from the called germline gene at one end, perhaps through a read error. The chain uses TRBV5-6 and TRBJ2-5; D ambiguous. The CDR3 covers 15 residues. The germline CDR1 and CDR2 sequences are SGHDT and YYEEEE. CDR3 bases: TGTGCCAGCAGCCGAAGCGCGGCTGTTCAAGAGATCCAGTACTTC. It translates to CASSRSAAVQEIQYF.

This clonotype was seen at least ten times. The chain links TRBV10-3 to TRBJ2-5, with 11 bases aligning to TRBD2. Trimming cost V 7 bases and J 2 bases; bases outside gene matches: 9. Germline CDR1 ENHRY, CDR2 SYGVKD. The CDR3 consists of 16 residues. The DNA for the CDR3 is TGTGCCATCAAAGAGGGGCTAGCGGGAGGACAAGAGACCCAGTACTTC. It yields the protein CAIKEGLAGGQETQYF.

This clonotype appeared a few times. The chain is built from TRBV27 and TRBJ2-7; D is perhaps TRBD2 (5 bases). Trimming left V 5 bases short and J 5 bases short, with 19 bases between. Germline-derived CDR1 and CDR2 are MNHEY and SMNVEV (reference sequence). This CDR3 region has 15 residues. The CDR3 reads CASSQTGNRFDEQYF. The CDR3 nucleotides read TGTGCCAGCAGTCAGACGGGAAACCGGTTCGACGAGCAGTACTTC.

This clonotype was detected many times. V usage is TRBV7-2 and J usage is TRBJ2-5, with D possibly being TRBD1 (6 bases). CDR1 is SGHTA and CDR2 is FQGNSA in the germline V gene. The CDR3 has 15 amino acids. Trimming left V 5 bases short and J 5 bases short, with 18 bases between. The CDR3 DNA follows: TGTGCCAGCAGCGCCGACAGGACCCTCGCTGAGACCCAGTACTTC. Its protein is CASSADRTLAETQYF.

V gene TRBV19 combines with J gene TRBJ1-2; the D gene is possibly TRBD1 (6 bases). The CDR3 runs 11 residues. Germline CDR1 and CDR2: LNHDA and SQIVND (reference sequence). Trimming took 2 bases from V and 13 from J, leaving 11 bases between them. The CDR3, as DNA: TGTGCCAGTAGTATACTCGACAGGATCACCTTC. This translates into CASSILDRITF.